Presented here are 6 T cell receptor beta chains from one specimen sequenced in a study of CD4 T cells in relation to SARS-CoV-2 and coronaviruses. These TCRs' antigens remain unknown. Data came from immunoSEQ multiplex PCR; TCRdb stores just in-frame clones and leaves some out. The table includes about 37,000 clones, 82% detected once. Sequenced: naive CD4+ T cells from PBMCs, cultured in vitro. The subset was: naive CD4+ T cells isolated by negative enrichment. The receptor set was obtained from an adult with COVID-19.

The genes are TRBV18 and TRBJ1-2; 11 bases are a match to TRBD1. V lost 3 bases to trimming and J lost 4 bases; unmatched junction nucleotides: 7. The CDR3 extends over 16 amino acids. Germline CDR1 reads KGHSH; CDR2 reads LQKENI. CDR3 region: CASSPLPGQGGYGYTF. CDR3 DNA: TGTGCCAGCTCACCTTTGCCGGGACAGGGGGGCTATGGCTACACCTTC.

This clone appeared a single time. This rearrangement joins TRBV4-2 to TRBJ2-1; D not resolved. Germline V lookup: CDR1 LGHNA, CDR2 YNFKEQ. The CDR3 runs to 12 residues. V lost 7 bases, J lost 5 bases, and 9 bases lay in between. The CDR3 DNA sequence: TGTGCCAGCATAGGTGACCACAATGAGCAGTTCTTC. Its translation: CASIGDHNEQFF.

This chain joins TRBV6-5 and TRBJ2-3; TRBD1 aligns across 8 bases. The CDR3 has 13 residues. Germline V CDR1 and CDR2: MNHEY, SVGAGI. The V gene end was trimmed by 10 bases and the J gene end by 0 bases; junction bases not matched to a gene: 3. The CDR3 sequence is CAIYRGSTDTQYF. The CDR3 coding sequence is TGTGCCATCTACAGGGGGAGCACAGATACGCAGTATTTT.

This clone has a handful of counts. CDR3 nucleotides: TGTGCCAGCAGCTTAACGGGACAGGGGGTGTCCGAGCAGTACTTC. Amino acid sequence: CASSLTGQGVSEQYF. The chain couples TRBV7-3 to TRBJ2-7; 11 bases agree with TRBD1. This CDR3 has 15 residues. The germline V gene encodes CDR1 SGHTA and CDR2 FQGTGA. V gave up 0 bases and J gave up 6 bases; unmatched junction bases: 4.

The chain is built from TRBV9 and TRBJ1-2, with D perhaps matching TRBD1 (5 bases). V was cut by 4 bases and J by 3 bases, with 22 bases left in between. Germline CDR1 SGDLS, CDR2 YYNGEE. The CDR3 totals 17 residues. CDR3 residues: CASSSRRQGWSDYGYTF. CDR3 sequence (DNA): TGTGCCAGCAGCTCCAGACGCCAGGGCTGGTCGGACTATGGCTACACCTTC.

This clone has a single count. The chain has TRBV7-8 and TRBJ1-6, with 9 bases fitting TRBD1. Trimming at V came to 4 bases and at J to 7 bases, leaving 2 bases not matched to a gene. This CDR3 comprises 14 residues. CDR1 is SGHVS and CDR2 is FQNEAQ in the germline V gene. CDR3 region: CASSWTGVNSPLHF. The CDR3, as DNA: TGTGCCAGCAGCTGGACAGGGGTGAATTCACCCCTCCACTTT.